Shown below are 23 T cell receptor beta chains from a single sample sequenced in a study of tumor-infiltrating lymphocytes in primary liver carcinoma (dated by TCRdb to 2016 to 2017). Total RNA and DNA were co-extracted without cell sorting from about 19-30 mg of bulk tissue using the AllPrep DNA/RNA mini kit. Sequencer: Illumina HiSeq 2500. A constant-region primer and ProtoScript II reverse transcriptase were used to reverse-transcribe TCRbeta-specific cDNA from roughly 480 ng total RNA. The TCRbeta libraries were prepared through three rounds of nested multiplex PCR following a slightly modified ARM-PCR procedure. Each of the first two PCR rounds ran for 10 cycles and used multiplex TRBV1-TRBV30 forward primers together with a Cbeta reverse primer. TCRdb ran its own pipeline on the public reads, namely fastp trimming at Q25 and MiXCR clone calling, and kept in-frame beta chains. Entries that share a CDR3 protein sequence are merged under the most common genes and DNA. The sample table holds 150,000 to 200,000 distinct CDR3 sequences, of which approximately 80% were seen once. The top ten clonotypes cover less than 20% of the sample.

Sequenced sample: tumor tissue from primary liver carcinoma. These receptors all come from a man aged 40-49 years with primary liver carcinoma and hepatitis B virus infection.

This clonotype was observed a handful of times. One end of the junction is discordant with germline, which a read error may explain. The chain recombines TRBV7-8 with TRBJ2-5, with D tentatively TRBD1 (6 bases). Germline assignment: CDR1 SGHVS and CDR2 FQNEAQ. The CDR3 is made up of 14 amino acids. CDR3: CASMQGTTQETQYF. The CDR3 DNA reads TGTGCCAGCATGCAAGGGACAACCCAAGAGACCCAGTATTTC.

This sequence joins TRBV6-1 and TRBJ2-1; weak D call: TRBD1 (7 bases). This CDR3 contains 14 residues. Germline CDR1 is MNHNS and CDR2 is SASEGT. The V and J ends lost 8 bases and 4 bases respectively, with 15 bases between them. For the CDR3, the DNA is TGTGCCAGCGACACAGGGGACTCATACAATGAGCAGTTCTTC. Translated: CASDTGDSYNEQFF.

V usage is TRBV6-4 and J usage is TRBJ1-5, with a possible D match to TRBD1 (5 bases). V lost 5 bases to trimming and J lost 7 bases, with 12 bases between them. Germline V gives CDR1 MRHNA, CDR2 SNTAGT. This CDR3 is 13 amino acids long. CDR3 nucleotide sequence: TGTGCCAGCAGTCAGGTATGGGACCAGCCCCAGCATTTT. Protein sequence: CASSQVWDQPQHF.

As regards this clonotype: Lacking the conserved final phenylalanine or tryptophan, this CDR3 likely reflects a read error. This rearrangement joins TRBV29-1 to TRBJ2-7; TRBD1 might be the D (6 bases). The CDR3 consists of 13 residues. The V end was cut by 3 bases, the J end by 9 bases, with 18 bases between. Germline V CDR1 and CDR2: SQVTM, ANQGSEA. The CDR3 DNA follows: TGCAGCGTTGATACAGGGTATGTCGACGGGCAGTACTTA. Its translation is CSVDTGYVDGQYL.

On this clonotype: At one boundary the junction diverges from the germline segment, which might be a read error. The chain has TRBV13 and TRBJ2-1, with D perhaps given as TRBD1 or TRBD2 (5 bases each). The CDR3 is 16 residues long. CDR1 and CDR2 from the germline V gene are PRHDT and FYEKMQ (reference sequence). CDR3 sequence: CASSLWDLGRGNEEFF. DNA for the CDR3: TGTGCCAGCAGCTTATGGGACCTGGGAAGGGGCAATGAGGAGTTCTTC.

This clonotype was seen only once. An end of the junction does not agree with germline; a read error may underlie this. The chain joins TRBV12-3 or TRBV12-4 to TRBJ1-5; D is unresolved. CDR3 length: 13 amino acids. CDR3 protein: CVSTDYTDQPQHF. CDR3 in DNA: TGTGTCAGCACTGATTACACGGATCAGCCCCAGCATTTT.

This clonotype has just a few counts. The rearrangement joins TRBV5-1 to TRBJ1-5; D is unclear. The CDR3 is 13 residues long. Germline CDR1 is SGHRS and CDR2 is YFSETQ. V was pared by 6 bases and J by 7 bases, with 14 bases between. CDR3 sequence reads: CASNSGPEQPQHF. CDR3 nucleotide sequence: TGCGCCAGCAACTCAGGACCGGAACAGCCCCAGCATTTT.

In this sample, this clonotype turned up a few times. A much larger clone sits a single nucleotide away, making a read error possible. This chain connects TRBV4-2 to TRBJ1-1; no definite D call. The CDR3 extends over 14 amino acids. With 4 bases removed from V and 0 bases from J, the gap between germline ends came to 9 bases. Germline loops: CDR1 LGHNA, CDR2 YNFKEQ. The CDR3 is CASSRDPMNTEAFF. The CDR3 bases are TGTGCCAGCAGCCGAGATCCCATGAACACTGAAGCTTTCTTT.

This clonotype was recorded once. No DNA is shown, since the ends of the CDR3 on it are uncertain; the CDR3 is the one TCRdb lists. The rearrangement links TRBV5-5 to TRBJ2-1; no DNA check was done on the table's D call, TRBD1. The CDR3 has 18 residues if both end residues are counted. Germline V CDR1 and CDR2: SGHKS, YYEKEE (reference sequence). Here the CDR3 reads CASSLYVLVGQGSNEHFF.

For this clonotype: An end of the junction differs from the germline gene, which may be a read error. The rearrangement joins TRBV11-3 to TRBJ2-7; D is unresolved. Germline CDR1 is SGHNT and CDR2 is YENEEA. The CDR3 is 15 residues long. The CDR3 coding sequence is TGTGCCAGCAGCTTAGATCCTGAGACACCCTACGAGCAGTATTTC. Translated, it gives CASSLDPETPYEQYF. Together with reference TRBV11-3 and TRBJ2-7, the CDR3 gives the full variable domain: EAGVVQSPRYKIIEKKQPVAFWCNPISGHNTLYWYLQNLGQGPELLIRYENEEAVDDSQLPKDRFSAERLKGVDSTLKIQPAELGDSAVYLCASSLDPETPYEQYFGPGTRLTVT.

Of note for this clonotype: One end of the junction is discordant with germline, which a read error may explain. This sequence joins TRBV29-1 and TRBJ2-3, with D possibly matching TRBD2 (5 bases). Germline V gene lookup returns CDR1 SQVTM and CDR2 ANQGSEA. This CDR3 contains 13 residues. In DNA form, the CDR3 reads TGCAGCGTTTTACACGGGATCACAGATACTCAGTATTTT. Translating gives CSVLHGITDTQYF.

The V and J genes are TRBV6-2 or TRBV6-3 and TRBJ2-2; D possibly corresponds to TRBD1 (8 bases). This CDR3 spans 13 amino acids. Germline CDR1 MNHEY, CDR2 SVGEGT. V was clipped by 7 bases and J by 10 bases, with 16 bases between them. Here the CDR3 DNA reads TGTGCCAGCATGGACAGGGAGGGCGAGGAGCTGTTTTTT. Amino acids: CASMDREGEELFF.

This sequence joins TRBV29-1 and TRBJ2-4; D perhaps matches TRBD2 (5 bases). In germline, CDR1 is SQVTM, CDR2 ANQGSEA. The CDR3 has 11 residues. CDR3 nucleotide sequence: TGCAGTTTTGGACGGGGAAACATTCAGTACTTC. Translation: CSFGRGNIQYF.

The J gene is TRBJ2-7, the V gene TRBV28; D may be TRBD1 (6 bases). This CDR3 is 12 amino acids long. The germline CDR1 and CDR2 sequences are MDHEN and SYDVKM. CDR3 sequence (DNA): TGTGCGGGCAGTCAGGGGCGGAAGGAGCAGTACTTC. Its translation is CAGSQGRKEQYF.

V usage is TRBV30 and J usage is TRBJ1-5, with 8 bases matching TRBD1. The CDR3 runs 15 residues. The J segment lost 2 bases and the V segment lost 5 bases, leaving 8 bases of the junction unmatched. CDR1 and CDR2 from the germline V gene are GTSNPN and SVGIG (reference sequence). CDR3 bases: TGTGCCTGGGCCTTCGCAGGGGGCCGCAATCAGCCCCAGCATTTT. This translates into CAWAFAGGRNQPQHF.

Concerning this clonotype: The junction departs from the called germline gene at one end, perhaps through a read error. The V and J genes are TRBV28 and TRBJ1-1; TRBD1 might be the D (5 bases). CDR1 and CDR2 from the germline V gene are MDHEN and SYDVKM. The CDR3 is 13 amino acids. The chain's CDR3 is CASSPGVDTEAIF. CDR3 sequence (DNA): TGTGCCAGCAGTCCTGGGGTGGACACTGAAGCTATCTTT.

This clonotype was seen ten or more times. The V and J genes are TRBV2 and TRBJ2-1, with D perhaps matching TRBD1 or TRBD2 (7 bases each). Germline-derived CDR1 and CDR2 are SNHLY and FYNNEI. The CDR3 loop spans 14 amino acids. The germline V and J ends were trimmed by 8 bases and 7 bases, with 18 bases remaining between them. CDR3 region: CASWGSGGANEQFF. For the CDR3, the DNA is TGTGCCAGCTGGGGCTCAGGGGGGGCGAATGAGCAGTTCTTC.

Comment on this clonotype: A much bigger clone sits one base away, suggesting this may be a read error. V usage is TRBV14 and J usage is TRBJ2-7; D gene uncertain. Germline V lookup: CDR1 SGHDN, CDR2 FVKESK. The V gene lost 4 bases and the J gene lost 13 bases, with 17 bases spanning the gap. This CDR3 region has 12 residues. CDR3 in amino acids: CASSRSMGSHYF. The CDR3 coding sequence is TGTGCCAGCAGCCGCTCTATGGGTTCGCACTACTTC.

This clonotype was counted a few times. A much larger clone differs from this one at a single base, so this may be a read error. The chain employs TRBV12-3 or TRBV12-4 and TRBJ2-1; possibly TRBD2 for D (7 bases). This CDR3 contains 16 residues. CDR3 nucleotide sequence: TGTGCCAGCAGTTTCCAAGGGGGGGGTAAATACAATGAGCAGCTCTTC. Its translation: CASSFQGGGKYNEQLF.

The chain combines TRBV5-6 with TRBJ2-5; weak D call: TRBD2 (5 bases). Germline V gene sequence: CDR1 SGHDT, CDR2 YYEEEE. V lost 9 bases and J lost 0, with 12 bases in between. This CDR3 contains 13 residues. The CDR3: CANNWRDQETQYF. CDR3 DNA: TGTGCCAACAATTGGCGGGACCAAGAGACCCAGTACTTC.

Remarks on this clonotype: Likely a read error: the CDR3 ends without its conserved phenylalanine or tryptophan. The rearrangement uses TRBV6-2 or TRBV6-3 and TRBJ2-5, with 14 bases that match TRBD2. The CDR3 extends over 17 amino acids. CDR1 is MNHEY, CDR2 SVGEGT, per germline. In DNA, the CDR3 is TGTACCATCAGCGAAAGGACTAGCGGGAGGACCGAAATAACCCAGTACGTC. Translating it yields CTISERTSGRTEITQYV.

The sample holds one count of this clonotype. Sequence at one end of the junction differs from germline and may be a read error. The chain recombines TRBV5-1 with TRBJ2-1, with TRBD2 matching over 12 bases. The CDR3 totals 15 residues. CDR1 is SGHRS, CDR2 YFSETQ, per germline. The CDR3 is CASSSLAGGTNEQFF. For the CDR3, the DNA is TGTGCCAGCAGCTCTCTAGCGGGAGGGACCAATGAGCAGTTCTTC.

In this sample, this clonotype turned up many times. V gene TRBV7-9 combines with J gene TRBJ1-2; possible D gene TRBD1, 5 bases. V lost 3 bases and J 1 base, leaving 6 bases between the germline ends. This CDR3 comprises 13 residues. Germline V gene data show CDR1 as SEHNR and CDR2 as FQNEAQ (reference sequence). The CDR3: CASSFDSNYGYTF. CDR3 nucleotide sequence: TGTGCCAGCAGCTTCGACAGTAACTATGGCTACACCTTC. The whole variable domain, remainder taken from reference TRBV7-9 and TRBJ1-2, is DTGVSQNPRHKITKRGQNVTFRCDPISEHNRLYWYRQTLGQGPEFLTYFQNEAQLEKSRLLSDRFSAERPKGSFSTLEIQRTEQGDSAMYLCASSFDSNYGYTFGSGTRLTVV.